The clone carrying this T cell receptor (beta chain) turned up a few times. Its specificity is unknown. The germline V gene has CDR1 SNHLY and CDR2 FYNNEI. The CDR3 sequence is 19 residues long. V lost 6 bases and J lost 6, with 30 bases in between. These data are taken from a study of T-cell memory formation after mild COVID-19. Study information: Each donor largely had its own TCR clusters. Study findings and constraints: Whereas later expanders leaned CD4+, clones contracting day 15 to 85 showed a balanced CD4/CD8 makeup.

From the 5' RACE reads, TCRdb called clonotypes with MiXCR, one entry per CDR3 protein. The sample shows 550,000 to 650,000 distinct CDR3 sequences, 15% to 20% of them seen only once. The sample taken for sequencing was PBMCs or a T cell subset sorted from them (not recorded which). This TCR was sampled from an adult woman who had mild COVID-19 (a few samples of this study predate the infection). Cell type and time point are not known. V is TRBV2 and J is TRBJ2-1, with D perhaps TRBD1 or TRBD2 (5 bases each). The CDR3 loop reads CASRPGPYTPRDIRNEQFF. As DNA, the CDR3 is TGTGCCAGCAGACCGGGACCATATACCCCAAGGGATATACGCAATGAGCAGTTCTTC.